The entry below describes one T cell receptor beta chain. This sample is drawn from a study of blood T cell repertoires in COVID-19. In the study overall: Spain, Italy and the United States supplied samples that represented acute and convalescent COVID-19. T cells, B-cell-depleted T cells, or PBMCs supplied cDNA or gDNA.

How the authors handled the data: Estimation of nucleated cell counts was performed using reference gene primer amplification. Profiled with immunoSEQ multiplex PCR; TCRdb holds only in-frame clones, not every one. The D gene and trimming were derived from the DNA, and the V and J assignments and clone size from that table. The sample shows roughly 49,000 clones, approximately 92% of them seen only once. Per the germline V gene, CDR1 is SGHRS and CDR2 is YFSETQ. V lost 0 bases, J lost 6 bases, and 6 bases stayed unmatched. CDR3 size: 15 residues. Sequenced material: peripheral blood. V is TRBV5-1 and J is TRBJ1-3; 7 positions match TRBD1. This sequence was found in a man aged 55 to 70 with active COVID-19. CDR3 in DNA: TGCGCCAGCAGCTTGGGGATCGACAGGGTAAACACCATATATTTT. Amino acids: CASSLGIDRVNTIYF.